This T cell receptor beta chain originates from a study of T cell changes during pregnancy in multiple sclerosis. V trimming: 5 bases; J trimming: 2 bases; junction bases outside the gene matches: 5. The CDR3 contains 14 residues. The V gene's germline CDR1 is ENHRY and CDR2 SYGVKD. Only in-frame clones appear in the TCRdb table, and some are missing; sequencing was by immunoSEQ multiplex PCR. The sample contains under 80,000 clones, around 94% of which appear only once. This TCR was sampled from a female donor with multiple sclerosis, enrolled in a pregnancy study. Sample: peripheral blood, taken in the third trimester of pregnancy. The V and J genes are TRBV10-3 and TRBJ2-5, with 7 bases matching TRBD2. CDR3 sequence (DNA): TGTGCCATCAGTTTGGGACTACCACAAGAGACCCAGTACTTC. This sequence encodes CAISLGLPQETQYF.